This T cell receptor beta chain was found in a study of cytomegalovirus exposure and HLA in healthy donors. This clone was seen a few times. The CDR3 has 16 residues. In germline, CDR1 is MNHNS, CDR2 SASEGT. Trimming stripped 3 bases from V and 2 bases from J, with 15 bases between. Healthy individuals who donated bone marrow served as the donors. The study ran its PCR with 60 Vbeta and 13 Jbeta primers. In the study's own analysis: The authors later counted some 76 million unique TCR beta chains, 9.5 million to 13 million of them shared. Some clones are missing from TCRdb's copy, which holds only in-frame ones; the method was immunoSEQ multiplex PCR. V and J calls and clone size are given by that table; D and trimming were obtained from the DNA. The top ten hold approximately 5.5% of the sample, which has more than 140,000 clones, almost 85% seen once.

Sequencing was done on a sample of PBMCs. The chain couples TRBV6-1 to TRBJ2-3; D may be TRBD2 (6 bases). The clonotype originates from a man aged 25 to 40 in good health and CMV-seropositive. The CDR3 loop is CASSDEPSAPTDTQYF. In nucleotides, the CDR3 is TGTGCCAGCAGTGACGAGCCTAGCGCACCCACAGATACGCAGTATTTT.